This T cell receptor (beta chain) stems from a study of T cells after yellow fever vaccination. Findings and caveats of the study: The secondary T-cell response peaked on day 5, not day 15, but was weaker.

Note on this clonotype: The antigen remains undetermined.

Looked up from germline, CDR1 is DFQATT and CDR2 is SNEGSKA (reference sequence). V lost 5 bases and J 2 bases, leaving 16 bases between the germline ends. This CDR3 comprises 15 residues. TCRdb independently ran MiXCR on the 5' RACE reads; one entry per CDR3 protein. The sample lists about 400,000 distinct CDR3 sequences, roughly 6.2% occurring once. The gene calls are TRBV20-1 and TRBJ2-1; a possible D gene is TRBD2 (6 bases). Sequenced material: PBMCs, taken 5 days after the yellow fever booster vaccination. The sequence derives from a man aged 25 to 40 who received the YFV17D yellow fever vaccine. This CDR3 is CSAVGGESTYNEQFF. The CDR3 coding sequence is TGCAGTGCTGTTGGAGGGGAAAGCACCTACAATGAGCAGTTCTTC.